Presented here are 22 T cell receptor beta chains from one specimen sequenced in a study of vaccination and CD4 T cells after COVID-19. Antigen specificity for these receptors is unknown. Treatment reported: approximately nine-day PBMC culture with coronavirus spike peptide pools or control peptides (ViraFEST assay). The Oncomine TCR Beta short-read assay was applied to DNA of cultured CD4+ T cells. TCRdb re-called the PCR reads with MiXCR, one entry per CDR3 protein. The table has 15,000 or so distinct CDR3 sequences, about 26% seen once. The sequenced sample was cultured CD4+ T cells from blood. The receptors come from a human donor with COVID-19.

This clonotype was detected a few times. The chain recombines TRBV27 with TRBJ2-1, with 8 positions matching TRBD2. J lost 4 bases, V lost 2 bases, and 4 bases had no gene match. The CDR3 is made up of 15 amino acids. Germline V gene sequence: CDR1 MNHEY, CDR2 SMNVEV (reference sequence). CDR3 protein: CASSLIGGDYNEQFF. CDR3 coding DNA: TGTGCCAGCAGTTTAATCGGGGGGGATTACAATGAGCAGTTCTTC.

This clonotype came up a few times. The rearrangement links TRBV7-9 to TRBJ2-3; D is unclear. The CDR3 is made up of 14 amino acids. Germline CDR1 is SEHNR and CDR2 is FQNEAQ (reference sequence). Trimming removed 4 bases from V and 0 bases from J, with 8 bases in between. CDR3 sequence: CASSYGKSTDTQYF. CDR3 in DNA: TGTGCCAGCAGCTATGGTAAAAGCACAGATACGCAGTATTTT. Variable domain in full (rest from reference TRBV7-9 and TRBJ2-3): DTGVSQNPRHKITKRGQNVTFRCDPISEHNRLYWYRQTLGQGPEFLTYFQNEAQLEKSRLLSDRFSAERPKGSFSTLEIQRTEQGDSAMYLCASSYGKSTDTQYFGPGTRLTVL.

This clonotype was seen a handful of times. The chain links TRBV7-9 to TRBJ2-5; tentative D call: TRBD1 (6 bases). Trimming pared 1 base from V and 1 base from J, leaving 7 bases between. The CDR3 runs 14 residues. The germline V gene encodes CDR1 SEHNR and CDR2 FQNEAQ (reference sequence). CDR3 amino acids: CASSLGRGQETQYF. CDR3 bases: TGTGCCAGCAGCTTAGGCAGGGGCCAAGAGACCCAGTACTTC.

J is TRBJ1-2 and V is TRBV4-2; D perhaps matches TRBD1 (5 bases). V lost 0 bases to trimming and J lost 3 bases, with 20 bases between them. Germline V CDR1 and CDR2: LGHNA, YNFKEQ. The CDR3 is made up of 18 amino acids. CDR3 loop: CASSQDFGARGGDYGYTF. The CDR3 nucleotides are TGTGCCAGCAGCCAAGATTTCGGGGCGCGTGGAGGGGACTATGGCTACACCTTC.

V usage is TRBV11-2 and J usage is TRBJ2-2; tentatively, D is TRBD2 (6 bases). V lost 1 base and J lost 2, with 11 bases in between. CDR1 is SGHAT and CDR2 is FQNNGV in the germline V gene. The CDR3 sequence is 16 residues long. The CDR3 spells CASSLVRGVNTGELFF. The CDR3 DNA is TGTGCCAGCAGCTTAGTGCGGGGAGTCAACACCGGGGAGCTGTTTTTT.

J is TRBJ2-3 and V is TRBV12-3 or TRBV12-4; 7 bases are shared with TRBD2. V was pared by 5 bases and J by 2 bases, with 7 bases of the junction left unmatched. This CDR3 contains 15 residues. The CDR3 sequence: CASSPERGYTDTQYF. Written as DNA, the CDR3 is TGTGCCAGCAGTCCTGAGCGGGGCTACACAGATACGCAGTATTTT.

The chain carries TRBV19 and TRBJ1-2, with TRBD1 as a possible D gene (6 bases). V was trimmed by 5 bases and J by 2 bases, leaving 15 bases between them. There are 15 residues in the CDR3. Germline loops: CDR1 LNHDA, CDR2 SQIVND (reference sequence). The CDR3, as DNA: TGTGCCAGTAGTGCCACCGGGACAAAAAACTATGGCTACACCTTC. This sequence encodes CASSATGTKNYGYTF.

This clonotype was counted only a few times. The J gene is TRBJ1-6, the V gene TRBV4-3; D unresolved. Germline V lookup: CDR1 LGHNA, CDR2 YSLEER. The CDR3 length is 14 residues. The germline V and J ends were trimmed by 0 bases and 7 bases, with 7 bases remaining between them. The chain's CDR3 is CASSQDTGNSPLHF. The CDR3 coding sequence is TGCGCCAGCAGCCAAGATACGGGAAATTCACCCCTCCACTTT.

This clonotype was seen a single time. The chain recombines TRBV20-1 with TRBJ1-5; D may be TRBD1 (6 bases). The CDR3 consists of 13 residues. CDR1 is DFQATT and CDR2 is SNEGSKA in the germline V gene (reference sequence). Trimming shortened V by 1 base and J by 7 bases, and 11 bases separated the two germline ends. CDR3 sequence reads: CSARVNRAQPQHF. The CDR3 nucleotides read TGCAGTGCTAGAGTCAACAGGGCCCAGCCCCAGCATTTT.

The V call is TRBV18, the J call TRBJ1-5; D ambiguous. Germline CDR1 is KGHSH and CDR2 is LQKENI. This CDR3 spans 13 amino acids. The V gene lost 3 bases and the J gene lost 3 bases, with 6 bases spanning the gap. This CDR3 reads CASSPEPNQPQHF. CDR3 nucleotides: TGTGCCAGCTCACCGGAGCCCAATCAGCCCCAGCATTTT.

V gene TRBV9 combines with J gene TRBJ1-2; D remains unclear. V shed 0 bases and J shed 2 bases, with 11 bases lying between them. Germline loops: CDR1 SGDLS, CDR2 YYNGEE. This CDR3 region has 15 residues. CDR3 in amino acids: CASSVVVGSNYGYTF. The CDR3 nucleotides read TGTGCCAGCAGCGTAGTGGTAGGGTCGAACTATGGCTACACCTTC.

This clonotype was seen a handful of times. The CDR3 region has the DNA TGCAGCGTTGGGACCGGGAGCTCCTACGAGCAGTACTTC. It codes for CSVGTGSSYEQYF. The chain carries TRBV29-1 and TRBJ2-7; the D gene is possibly TRBD2 (6 bases). Germline CDR1 is SQVTM and CDR2 is ANQGSEA. V was pared by 4 bases and J by 0 bases, with 10 bases between. The CDR3 consists of 13 residues.

J is TRBJ2-5 and V is TRBV7-2, with unresolved D. Germline V lookup: CDR1 SGHTA, CDR2 FQGNSA. The CDR3 covers 15 residues. The ends were cut back, 3 bases at V and 1 base at J, with 12 bases in the middle. In nucleotides, the CDR3 is TGTGCCAGCAGCTTTGATCGCGGCGTCCAAGAGACCCAGTACTTC. Its protein product is CASSFDRGVQETQYF.

This clonotype was picked up a small number of times. V gene TRBV2 combines with J gene TRBJ1-2; D possibly corresponds to TRBD1 (6 bases). Germline assignment: CDR1 SNHLY and CDR2 FYNNEI. The CDR3 spans 15 residues. Trimming removed 4 bases at V and 2 bases at J, with 14 bases between. CDR3 loop: CASSVPQGTNYGYTF. CDR3 nucleotides: TGTGCCAGCAGTGTCCCCCAGGGGACAAACTATGGCTACACCTTC. The entire variable domain, with the rest obtained from reference TRBV2 and TRBJ1-2, is as follows: EPEVTQTPSHQVTQMGQEVILRCVPISNHLYFYWYRQILGQKVEFLVSFYNNEISEKSEIFDDQFSVERPDGSNFTLKIRSTKLEDSAMYFCASSVPQGTNYGYTFGSGTRLTVV.

This clonotype was seen once. The chain employs TRBV20-1 and TRBJ1-4; unclear D gene. This CDR3 spans 14 amino acids. Between the trimmed V and J ends, which lost 6 bases and 4 bases, there was a span of 15 bases. CDR1 DFQATT and CDR2 SNEGSKA come from the germline V gene (reference sequence). The CDR3 loop is CSASQAAVNEKLFF. In DNA, the CDR3 is TGCAGTGCGAGCCAGGCGGCTGTTAATGAAAAACTGTTTTTT.

The table lists this clonotype with a few counts. V is TRBV19 and J is TRBJ1-5, with D possibly being TRBD1 (6 bases). The CDR3 extends over 14 amino acids. Deletions cut 3 bases from V and 6 bases from J, with 12 bases between. Germline V gives CDR1 LNHDA, CDR2 SQIVND (reference sequence). CDR3 DNA: TGTGCCAGTAGTATCCCACAGGGAATTCAGCCCCAGCATTTT. Translating gives CASSIPQGIQPQHF.

This clonotype appeared once. This chain connects TRBV12-3 or TRBV12-4 to TRBJ2-1; D gene uncertain. The ends were cut back, 0 bases at V and 8 bases at J, with 2 bases in the middle. This CDR3 is 11 amino acids long. CDR3 loop: CASSLAYEQFF. The CDR3 DNA follows: TGTGCCAGCAGTTTAGCTTATGAGCAGTTCTTC.

V usage is TRBV5-4 and J usage is TRBJ2-4; 9 bases are shared with TRBD2. Germline V lookup: CDR1 SGHNT, CDR2 YYREEE (reference sequence). After removal of 0 bases from V and 1 base from J, the junction contained 5 bases not matched to a gene. CDR3 length: 17 amino acids. CDR3 bases: TGTGCCAGCAGCTTGGAGGGCGGGGGGGCTGCCAAAAACATTCAGTACTTC. This sequence encodes CASSLEGGGAAKNIQYF.

The V call is TRBV2, the J call TRBJ2-5; the match to TRBD2 covers 10 bases. CDR3 length: 15 amino acids. The V gene end was trimmed by 5 bases and the J gene end by 5 bases; junction bases not matched to a gene: 8. CDR1 and CDR2 (germline): SNHLY, FYNNEI. The CDR3 sequence is CASSQELAGRETQYF. CDR3 nucleotides: TGTGCCAGCAGTCAAGAACTAGCGGGGCGGGAGACCCAGTACTTC.

The chain employs TRBV7-2 and TRBJ1-1; TRBD1 aligns across 7 bases. This CDR3 spans 16 amino acids. J gave up 1 base and V 4 bases, and 9 bases lay outside the gene matches. CDR1 and CDR2 (germline): SGHTA, FQGNSA. The CDR3 coding sequence is TGTGCCAGCAGCTCAACGACGACAGGGTCGAACACTGAAGCTTTCTTT. Protein sequence: CASSSTTTGSNTEAFF. The full variable domain, its missing parts supplied by reference TRBV7-2 and TRBJ1-1, is GAGVSQSPSNKVTEKGKDVELRCDPISGHTALYWYRQSLGQGLEFLIYFQGNSAPDKSGLPSDRFSAERTGGSVSTLTIQRTQQEDSAVYLCASSSTTTGSNTEAFFGQGTRLTVV.

Comments on this clonotype: One end of the junction is discordant with germline, which a read error may explain. The rearrangement links TRBV10-1 to TRBJ1-2; D gene ambiguous. The CDR3 runs 15 residues. Germline V CDR1 and CDR2: WNHNN, SYGVQD (reference sequence). The CDR3 nucleotides read TGCGCCAGCAGTGAGGTTGGCCTACCAACGGGTGGCAACACCTTC. It translates to CASSEVGLPTGGNTF.

The chain is built from TRBV2 and TRBJ2-7; possible D gene TRBD1, 6 bases. The V gene lost 8 bases and the J gene lost 2 bases, with 16 bases spanning the gap. Germline assignment: CDR1 SNHLY and CDR2 FYNNEI. CDR3 length: 14 amino acids. CDR3 DNA sequence: TGTGCCAGCCGGCAGACAGGCGGCCCCTACGAGCAGTACTTC. Its protein is CASRQTGGPYEQYF.